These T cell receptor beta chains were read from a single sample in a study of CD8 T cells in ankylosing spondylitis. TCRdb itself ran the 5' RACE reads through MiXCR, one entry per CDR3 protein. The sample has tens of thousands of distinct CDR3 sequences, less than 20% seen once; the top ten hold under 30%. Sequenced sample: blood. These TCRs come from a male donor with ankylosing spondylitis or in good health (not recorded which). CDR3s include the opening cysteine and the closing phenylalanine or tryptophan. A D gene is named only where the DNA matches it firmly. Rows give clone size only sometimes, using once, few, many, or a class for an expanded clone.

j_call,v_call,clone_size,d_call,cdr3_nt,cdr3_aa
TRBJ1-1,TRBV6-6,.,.,TGTGCCAGCATGGCCACTGAAGCTTTCTTT,CASMATEAFF
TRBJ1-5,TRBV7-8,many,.,TGTGCCAGCAGCTTAGGGGGGGGCAATCAGCCCCAGCATTTT,CASSLGGGNQPQHF
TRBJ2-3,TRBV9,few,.,TGTGCCAGCAGCTCAAGTCCCGACCCAAGCACAGATACGCAGTATTTT,CASSSSPDPSTDTQYF
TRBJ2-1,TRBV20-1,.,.,TGCAGTGCTAGACCTACAGGGTACAATGAGCAGTTCTTC,CSARPTGYNEQFF
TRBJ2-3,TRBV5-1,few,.,TGCGCCAGCAGCTTGGGAGGGACCGGCACAGATACGCAGTATTTT,CASSLGGTGTDTQYF
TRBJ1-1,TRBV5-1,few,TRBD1,TGCGCCAGCAGCTTGAGCGGGACAGGCAACACTGAAGCTTTCTTT,CASSLSGTGNTEAFF
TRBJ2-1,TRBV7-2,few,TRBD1,TGTGCCAGCAGCTTCGACAGGGGGCAGGGTGAGCAGTTCTTC,CASSFDRGQGEQFF
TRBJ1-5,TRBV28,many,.,TGTGCCAGCAGTTTGGCCGACAGCAATCAGCCCCAGCATTTT,CASSLADSNQPQHF
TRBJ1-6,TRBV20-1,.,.,TGCAGTGCTAGAGATTTGGCTCCCGTGTTCTATAATTCACCCCTCCACTTT,CSARDLAPVFYNSPLHF
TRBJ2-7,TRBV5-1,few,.,TGCGCCAGCAGCTTGGGATGGGGGGCATCCTACGAGCAGTACTTC,CASSLGWGASYEQYF
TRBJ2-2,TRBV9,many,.,TGTGCCAGCAGCCCGGGGGACACCGGGGAGCTGTTTTTT,CASSPGDTGELFF
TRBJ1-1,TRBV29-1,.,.,TGCAGCGTTGGGCGGGGGATGAACACTGAAGCTTTCTTT,CSVGRGMNTEAFF
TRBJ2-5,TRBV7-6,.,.,TGTGCCAGCAGCCCAGGGGGGGCCAGGGGGTACCAAGAGACCCAGTACTTC,CASSPGGARGYQETQYF
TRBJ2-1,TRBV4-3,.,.,TGCGCCAGCAGCCTACACCGGGTCTCTGACAATGAGCAGTTCTTC,CASSLHRVSDNEQFF
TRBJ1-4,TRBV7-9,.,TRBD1,TGTGCCAGCAGCCCCGGGACAGGGGCCGCGACTAATGAAAAACTGTTTTTT,CASSPGTGAATNEKLFF
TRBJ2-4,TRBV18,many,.,TGTGCCAGCTCACCAAACCCAGGGCACATTCAGTACTTC,CASSPNPGHIQYF
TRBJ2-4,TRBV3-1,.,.,TGTACCAGCAGCCAAGGGTACAGTGTTTCTCAGTACTTC,CTSSQGYSVSQYF
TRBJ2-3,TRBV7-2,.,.,TGTGCCAGCAGCTCCTTCCGGGATACGCAGTATTTT,CASSSFRDTQYF
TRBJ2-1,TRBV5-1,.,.,TGCGCCAGCAGCCCCAGGGGGGGTCAGAATGAGCAGTTCTTC,CASSPRGGQNEQFF
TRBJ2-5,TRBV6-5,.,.,TGTGCCAGCAGTTACGGTAATAGCCGACAAGAGACCCAGTACTTC,CASSYGNSRQETQYF
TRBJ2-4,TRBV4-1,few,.,TGCGCCAGCAGCCAAGGATCAGGGTCATACATTCAGTACTTC,CASSQGSGSYIQYF
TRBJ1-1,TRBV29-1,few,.,TGCAGCGTTGAAGGAGACAGCCTGAACACTGAAGCTTTCTTT,CSVEGDSLNTEAFF
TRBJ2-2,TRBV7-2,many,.,TGTGCCAGCAGCTTATTCAGGCTCCGGGGAGGCGGGGAGCTGTTTTTT,CASSLFRLRGGGELFF
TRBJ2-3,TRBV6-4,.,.,TGTGCCAGCAGTGACTCTAACACAGATACGCAGTATTTT,CASSDSNTDTQYF
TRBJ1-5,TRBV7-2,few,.,TGTGCCAGCAGCTTATTCGGGGGAGGGCAGCCCCAGCATTTT,CASSLFGGGQPQHF
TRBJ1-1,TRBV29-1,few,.,TGCAGCGTTTGGTTGGAGACTGAAGCTTTCTTT,CSVWLETEAFF
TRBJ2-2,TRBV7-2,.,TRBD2,TGTGCCAGCACTAAGGGAGCGGGGGCCCGCTCCGGGGAGCTGTTTTTT,CASTKGAGARSGELFF
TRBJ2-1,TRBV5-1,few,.,TGCGCCAGCAGCTTGGGGACAGCCTCTTACAATGAGCAGTTCTTC,CASSLGTASYNEQFF
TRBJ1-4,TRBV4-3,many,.,TGCGCCAGCAGCCAAGATAGTATGGCTAATGAAAAACTGTTTTTT,CASSQDSMANEKLFF
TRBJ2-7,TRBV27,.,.,TGTGCCAGCAGTCTACCGACAGTCTACGAGCAGTACTTC,CASSLPTVYEQYF
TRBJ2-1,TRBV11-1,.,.,TGTGCCAGCAGCTTAGCAGATCTCTCCTACAATGAGCAGTTCTTC,CASSLADLSYNEQFF
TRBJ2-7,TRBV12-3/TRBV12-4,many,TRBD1,TGTGCCAGCAGCTTGACAGGGGGAAGCTCCTACGAGCAGTACTTC,CASSLTGGSSYEQYF
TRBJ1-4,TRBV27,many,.,TGTGCCAGCAGTTTATCGTTCGGGTCCGGTGGTGAAAAACTGTTTTTT,CASSLSFGSGGEKLFF
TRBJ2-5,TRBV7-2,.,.,TGTGCCAGCAGCTCGGACAGATTAGAGACCCAGTACTTC,CASSSDRLETQYF
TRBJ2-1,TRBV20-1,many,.,TGCAGTGCTAGACACAATGAGCAGTTCTTC,CSARHNEQFF
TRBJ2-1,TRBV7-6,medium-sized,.,TGTGCCAGCAGCTTATACCAGGAAAGCGAGCAGTTCTTC,CASSLYQESEQFF
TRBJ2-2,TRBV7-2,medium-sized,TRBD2,TGTGCCAGCAGCTGGATTAGCGGGGCCTCGCAGGGGGAGCTGTTTTTT,CASSWISGASQGELFF
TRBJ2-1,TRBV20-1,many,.,TGCAGTGCTAGGGCCCCCTATGGCCACAATGAGCAGTTCTTC,CSARAPYGHNEQFF
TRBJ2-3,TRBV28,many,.,TGTGCCAGCACCCCTCCCCGTGGTACGCAGTATTTT,CASTPPRGTQYF
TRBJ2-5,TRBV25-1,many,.,TGTGCCAGCAGTGAGTGGGACAAGGAGACCCAGTACTTC,CASSEWDKETQYF
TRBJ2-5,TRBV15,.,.,TGTGCCACCAGCAGAGACGGCAAAGAGACCCAGTACTTC,CATSRDGKETQYF
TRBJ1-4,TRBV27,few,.,TGTGCCAGCAGTCGGACAGCATCAAATGAAAAACTGTTTTTT,CASSRTASNEKLFF
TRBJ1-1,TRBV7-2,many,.,TGTGCCAGCAGCACCCGGCCCCTGGGAAGTGAAGCTTTCTTT,CASSTRPLGSEAFF
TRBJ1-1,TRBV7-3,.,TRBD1,TGTGCCAGCAGCGACCGACAGGGGGCTGAAGCTTTCTTT,CASSDRQGAEAFF
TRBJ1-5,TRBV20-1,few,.,TGCAGTGCTAGAGATAGGACCCATAGCAATCAGCCCCAGCATTTT,CSARDRTHSNQPQHF
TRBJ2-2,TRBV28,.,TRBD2,TGTGCCAGCAGTCTACTAGCGGGGGGATTCACCGGGGAGCTGTTTTTT,CASSLLAGGFTGELFF
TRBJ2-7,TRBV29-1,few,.,TGCAGCGTTAGAGGAGAAGGGACCTACGAGCAGTACTTC,CSVRGEGTYEQYF
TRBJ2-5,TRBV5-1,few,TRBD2,TGCGCCAGCAGCTTGGCTTCCGGGACTAGCCGTCAGACCCAGTACTTC,CASSLASGTSRQTQYF
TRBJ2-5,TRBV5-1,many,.,TGCGCCAGCAGCCTGACTAGTGAGACCCAGTACTTC,CASSLTSETQYF
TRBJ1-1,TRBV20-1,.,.,TGCAGTGCTAGAGAGGGGAGGACTGAAGCTTTCTTT,CSAREGRTEAFF
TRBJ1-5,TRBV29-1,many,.,TGCAGCGTTGCTTGGGGAAATCAGCCCCAGCATTTT,CSVAWGNQPQHF
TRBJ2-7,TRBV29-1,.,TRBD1,TGCAGCGCCTTAAAAGGACAGGGGGCGGGCGAGCAGTACTTC,CSALKGQGAGEQYF
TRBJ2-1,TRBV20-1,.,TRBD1,TGCAGTGCTGCACAGGGGAGCTCCTACAATGAGCAGTTCTTC,CSAAQGSSYNEQFF
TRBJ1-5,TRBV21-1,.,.,TGTGCCAGCAGCGCTGGTGGGGGTAAGGGCAATCAGCCCCAGCATTTT,CASSAGGGKGNQPQHF